This T cell receptor (beta chain) was found in a study of tumor and adjacent non-tumor tissue in lung cancer (dated by TCRdb to the late 2010s). About the investigation overall: The cohort included around twelve adenocarcinoma, 2 squamous cell carcinoma and 1 small cell lung cancer patients. The roughly 15 enrolled patients, of whom some 10 were men and 5 were women, were aged about 31 to 76 years and were diagnosed with TNM stage I to III disease. In total, sequencing yielded 125,075,908 productive TCRbeta reads, which works out to an average of around 4.2 million reads per sample. The study compared bulk TCRbeta repertoires between lung tumor tissue and matched distant non-tumor lung tissue from over 12 lung cancer patients. Over 25 paired specimens, one tumor and one normal lung sample per patient, were profiled by TCRbeta CDR3 sequencing.

The germline V gene provides CDR1 SGHNT and CDR2 YENEEA. Spanning cysteine to phenylalanine, the CDR3 consists of 15 amino acids. The DNA shown is the 45-base CDR3, in frame from base 1. The paper as a whole reports these results and caveats: The methods do not name the sequencing platform or mention unique molecular identifiers. Peripheral blood was not sequenced, so blood TCRbeta repertoires were not examined in the lung cancer patients of the study. TCR diversity was significantly higher in younger patients, and higher tumor TCR diversity was associated with shorter overall and disease-free survival. The top 100 clones made up a significantly larger cumulative share of the repertoire in normal lung than in tumor tissue. Tumor tissue showed significantly higher TCR diversity (inverse Simpson) than normal lung tissue, at about 410 vs 180 (P = 0.0075, Mann-Whitney U test). Only roughly 16 patients were in the cohort, and the authors stated that larger samples and more detailed clinical data are needed.

In regard to this clonotype: The antigen it recognizes is unknown. Sequence at one end of the junction differs from germline and may be a read error.

The library was generated by multiplex PCR. TCRdb lists the instrument as Illumina HiSeq 2500. TCRbeta libraries were constructed through three rounds of nested PCR with primers (Table S4) according to protocols adapted from ARM-PCR. Before sequencing, PCR products of 200-500 bp were cut from the gel and purified using the QIAquick gel extraction kit. The paper's data handling went like this. Reads were cleaned using Trimmomatic, were merged into complete CDR3 sequences using FLASH, and were assigned to V(D)J germline segments using MiTCR. Clonal diversity was computed as the inverse Simpson's index with VDJtools. A read counted as productive if the sequence was in-frame and lacked a premature stop codon. The public reads were reprocessed in TCRdb via fastp at Q25 and MiXCR, keeping in-frame beta chains. Entries that share a CDR3 protein sequence are merged under the most common genes and DNA. Clone size and V and J calls follow TCRdb, not the original study. This sample gives 70,000 or so distinct CDR3 sequences in total; around 60% of them show up just once. The ten largest clones take up just over 20% of the sample.

RNA was extracted from bulk unsorted tissue and checked for quality with a NanoDrop ND-1000 and an Agilent 2100. All donors had newly diagnosed lung cancer, had not received prior chemotherapy, and were admitted for thoracic surgery in China between August and November 2014. Patients who had received previous radiotherapy or chemotherapy, or who had another concurrent cancer, were excluded from the study. Surgical tissue pieces of 1-2 cm3 were preserved in RNAlater solution and were kept at -80 degrees C until use. The specimen sequenced was lung tumor tissue. This chain joins TRBV11-3 to TRBJ2-1; 8 bases in between match TRBD2. The sequence was obtained from a man aged 45-65 years with non-small cell lung cancer. The DNA reads as follows: TGTGCCAGCTGCCTAGCGGGCCAGCCTGTCAATGAGCAGCTCTTC. Its protein product is CASCLAGQPVNEQLF.